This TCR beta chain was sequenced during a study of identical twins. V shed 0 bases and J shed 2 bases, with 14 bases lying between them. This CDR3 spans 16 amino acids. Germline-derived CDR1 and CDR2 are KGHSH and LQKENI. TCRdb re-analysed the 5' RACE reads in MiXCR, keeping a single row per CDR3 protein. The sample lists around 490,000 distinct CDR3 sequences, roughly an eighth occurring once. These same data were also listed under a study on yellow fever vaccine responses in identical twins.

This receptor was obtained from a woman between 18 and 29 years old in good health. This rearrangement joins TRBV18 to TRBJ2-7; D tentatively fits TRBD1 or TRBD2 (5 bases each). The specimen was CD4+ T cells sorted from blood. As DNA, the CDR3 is TGTGCCAGCTCACCACCGGGACGGCAGAATACCTACGAGCAGTACTTC. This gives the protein CASSPPGRQNTYEQYF.